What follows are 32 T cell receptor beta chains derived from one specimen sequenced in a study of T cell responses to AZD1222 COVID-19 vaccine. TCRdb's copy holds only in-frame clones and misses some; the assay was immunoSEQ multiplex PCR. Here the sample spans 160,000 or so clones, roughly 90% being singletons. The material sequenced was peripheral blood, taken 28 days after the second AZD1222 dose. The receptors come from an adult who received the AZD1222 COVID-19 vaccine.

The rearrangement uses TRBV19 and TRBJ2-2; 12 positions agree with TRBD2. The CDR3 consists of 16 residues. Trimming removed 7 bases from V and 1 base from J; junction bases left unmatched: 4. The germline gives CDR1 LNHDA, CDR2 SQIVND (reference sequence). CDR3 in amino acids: CASTKLAGGNTGELFF. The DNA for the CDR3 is TGTGCCAGTACCAAACTAGCGGGAGGGAACACCGGGGAGCTGTTTTTT.

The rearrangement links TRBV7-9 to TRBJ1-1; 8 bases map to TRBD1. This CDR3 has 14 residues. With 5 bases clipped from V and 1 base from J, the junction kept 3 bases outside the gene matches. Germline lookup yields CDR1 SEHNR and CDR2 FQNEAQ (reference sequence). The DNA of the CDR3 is TGTGCCAGCAGCCCGACAGGGGAGAACACTGAAGCTTTCTTT. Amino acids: CASSPTGENTEAFF.

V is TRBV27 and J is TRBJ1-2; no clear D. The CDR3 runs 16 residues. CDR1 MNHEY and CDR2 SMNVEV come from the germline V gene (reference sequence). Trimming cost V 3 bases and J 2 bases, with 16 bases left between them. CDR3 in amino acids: CASSFSGPPPNYGYTF. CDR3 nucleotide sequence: TGTGCCAGCAGTTTCTCGGGTCCACCACCCAACTATGGCTACACCTTC.

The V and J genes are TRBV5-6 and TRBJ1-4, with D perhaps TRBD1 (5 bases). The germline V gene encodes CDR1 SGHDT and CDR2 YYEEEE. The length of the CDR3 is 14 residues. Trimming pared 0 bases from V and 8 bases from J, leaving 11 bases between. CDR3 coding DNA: TGTGCCAGCAGCTTGGCAGGGCGTTTCGAAAAACTGTTTTTT. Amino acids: CASSLAGRFEKLFF.

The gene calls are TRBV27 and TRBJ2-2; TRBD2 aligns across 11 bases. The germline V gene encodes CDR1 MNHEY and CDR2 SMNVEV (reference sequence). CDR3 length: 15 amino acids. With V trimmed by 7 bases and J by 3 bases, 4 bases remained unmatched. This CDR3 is CASTLAGAYTGELFF. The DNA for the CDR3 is TGTGCCAGCACACTAGCGGGGGCTTACACCGGGGAGCTGTTTTTT.

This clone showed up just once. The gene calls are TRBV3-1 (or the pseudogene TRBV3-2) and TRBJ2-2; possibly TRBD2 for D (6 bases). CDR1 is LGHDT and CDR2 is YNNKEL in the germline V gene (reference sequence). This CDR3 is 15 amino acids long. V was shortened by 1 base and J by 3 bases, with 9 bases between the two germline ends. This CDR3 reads CASSQAGRYTGELFF. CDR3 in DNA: TGTGCCAGCAGCCAAGCTGGGAGGTACACCGGGGAGCTGTTTTTT.

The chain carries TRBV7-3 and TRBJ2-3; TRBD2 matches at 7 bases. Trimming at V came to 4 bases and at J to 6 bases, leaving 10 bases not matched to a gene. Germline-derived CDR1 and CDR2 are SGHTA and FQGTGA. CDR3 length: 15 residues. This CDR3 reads CASSSLGGSLDTQYF. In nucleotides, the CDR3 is TGTGCCAGCAGCTCCCTGGGCGGGAGCCTGGATACGCAGTATTTT.

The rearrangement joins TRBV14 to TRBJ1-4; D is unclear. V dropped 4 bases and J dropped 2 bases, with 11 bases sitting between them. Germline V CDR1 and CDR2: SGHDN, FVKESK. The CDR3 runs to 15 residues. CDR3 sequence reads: CASSRKTGTNEKLFF. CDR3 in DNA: TGTGCCAGCAGCCGGAAAACTGGGACTAATGAAAAACTGTTTTTT.

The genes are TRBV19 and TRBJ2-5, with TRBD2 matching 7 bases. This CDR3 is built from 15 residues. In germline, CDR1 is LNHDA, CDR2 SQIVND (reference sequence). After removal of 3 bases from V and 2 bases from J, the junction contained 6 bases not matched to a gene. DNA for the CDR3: TGTGCCAGTAGTATTCGAACTAGCGTTCAAGAGACCCAGTACTTC. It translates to CASSIRTSVQETQYF.

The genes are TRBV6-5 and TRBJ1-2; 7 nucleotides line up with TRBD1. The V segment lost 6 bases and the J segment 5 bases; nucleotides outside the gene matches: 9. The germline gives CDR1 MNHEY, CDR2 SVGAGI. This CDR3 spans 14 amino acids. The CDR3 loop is CASRQRDSVYGYTF. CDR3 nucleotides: TGTGCCAGCAGACAGCGGGACAGCGTATATGGCTACACCTTC.

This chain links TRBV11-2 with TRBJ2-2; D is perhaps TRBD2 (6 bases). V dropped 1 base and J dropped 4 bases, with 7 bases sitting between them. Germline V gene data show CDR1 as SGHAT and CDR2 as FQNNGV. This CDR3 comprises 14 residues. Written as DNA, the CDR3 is TGTGCCAGCAGCTTAGTGCGGGGCACCGGGGAGCTGTTTTTT. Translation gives CASSLVRGTGELFF.

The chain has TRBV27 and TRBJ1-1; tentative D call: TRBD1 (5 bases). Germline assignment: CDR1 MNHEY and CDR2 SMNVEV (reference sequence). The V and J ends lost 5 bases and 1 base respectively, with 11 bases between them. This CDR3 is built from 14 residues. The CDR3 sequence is CASSNLGGNTEAFF. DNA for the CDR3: TGTGCCAGCAGTAACCTTGGGGGGAACACTGAAGCTTTCTTT.

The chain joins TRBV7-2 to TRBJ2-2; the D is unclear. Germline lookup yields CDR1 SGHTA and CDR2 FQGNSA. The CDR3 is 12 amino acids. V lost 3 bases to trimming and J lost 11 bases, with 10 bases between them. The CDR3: CASSFFGRELFF. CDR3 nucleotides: TGTGCCAGCAGCTTTTTTGGTAGAGAGCTGTTTTTT.

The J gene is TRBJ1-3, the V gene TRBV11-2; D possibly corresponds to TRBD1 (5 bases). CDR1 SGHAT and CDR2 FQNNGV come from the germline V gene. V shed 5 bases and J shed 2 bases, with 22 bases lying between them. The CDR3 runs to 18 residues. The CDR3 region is CASSPSGWAAGAGNTIYF. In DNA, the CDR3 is TGTGCCAGCAGCCCTAGCGGCTGGGCGGCGGGGGCTGGAAACACCATATATTTT.

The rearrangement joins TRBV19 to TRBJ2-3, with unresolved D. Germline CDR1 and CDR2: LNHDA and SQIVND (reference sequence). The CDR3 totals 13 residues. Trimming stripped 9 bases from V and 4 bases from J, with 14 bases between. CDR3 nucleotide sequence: TGTGCCAGGCCCGCCGTTTGTGCAGATACGCAGTATTTT. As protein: CARPAVCADTQYF.

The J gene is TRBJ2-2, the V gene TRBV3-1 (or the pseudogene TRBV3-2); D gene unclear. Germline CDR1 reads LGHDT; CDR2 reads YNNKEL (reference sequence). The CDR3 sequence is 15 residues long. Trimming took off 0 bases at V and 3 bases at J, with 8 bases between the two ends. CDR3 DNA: TGTGCCAGCAGCCAAGATAAGTGGTACACCGGGGAGCTGTTTTTT. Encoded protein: CASSQDKWYTGELFF.

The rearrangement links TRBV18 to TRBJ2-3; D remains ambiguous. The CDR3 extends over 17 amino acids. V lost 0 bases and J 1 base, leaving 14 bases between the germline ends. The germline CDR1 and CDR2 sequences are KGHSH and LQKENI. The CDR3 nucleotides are TGTGCCAGCTCACCACCCAACACAGTCCAAGGCACAGATACGCAGTATTTT. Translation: CASSPPNTVQGTDTQYF.

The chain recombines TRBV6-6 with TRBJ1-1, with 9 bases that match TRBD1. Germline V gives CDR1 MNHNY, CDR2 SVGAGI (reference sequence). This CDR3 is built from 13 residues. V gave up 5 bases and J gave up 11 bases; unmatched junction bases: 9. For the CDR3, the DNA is TGTGCCAGCAGTACCGGGGGGACAGGGCCCGCTTTCTTT. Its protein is CASSTGGTGPAFF.

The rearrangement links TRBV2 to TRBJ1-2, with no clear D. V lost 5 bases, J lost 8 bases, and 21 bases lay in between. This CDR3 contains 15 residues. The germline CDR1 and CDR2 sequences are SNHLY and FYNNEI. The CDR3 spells CASSPARAETKGYTF. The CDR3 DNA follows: TGTGCCAGCAGTCCCGCCCGAGCAGAAACGAAGGGCTACACCTTC.

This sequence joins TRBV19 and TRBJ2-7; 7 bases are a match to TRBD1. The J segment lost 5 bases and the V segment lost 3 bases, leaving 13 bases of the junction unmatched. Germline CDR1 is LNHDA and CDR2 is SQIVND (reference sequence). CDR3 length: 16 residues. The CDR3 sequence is CASSIARHTGVHEQYF. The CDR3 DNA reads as TGTGCCAGTAGTATCGCCCGCCACACAGGGGTCCACGAGCAGTACTTC. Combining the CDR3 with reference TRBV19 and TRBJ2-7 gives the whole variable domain DGGITQSPKYLFRKEGQNVTLSCEQNLNHDAMYWYRQDPGQGLRLIYYSQIVNDFQKGDIAEGYSVSREKKESFPLTVTSAQKNPTAFYLCASSIARHTGVHEQYFGPGTRLTVT.

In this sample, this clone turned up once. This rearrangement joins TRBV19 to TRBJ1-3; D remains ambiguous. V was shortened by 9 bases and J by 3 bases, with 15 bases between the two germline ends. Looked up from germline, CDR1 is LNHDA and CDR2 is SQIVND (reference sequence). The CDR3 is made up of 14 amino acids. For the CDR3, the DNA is TGTGCCAGCAGGACTCCTCACGGTGGAAACACCATATATTTT. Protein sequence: CASRTPHGGNTIYF. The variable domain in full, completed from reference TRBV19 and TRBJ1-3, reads DGGITQSPKYLFRKEGQNVTLSCEQNLNHDAMYWYRQDPGQGLRLIYYSQIVNDFQKGDIAEGYSVSREKKESFPLTVTSAQKNPTAFYLCASRTPHGGNTIYFGEGSWLTVV.

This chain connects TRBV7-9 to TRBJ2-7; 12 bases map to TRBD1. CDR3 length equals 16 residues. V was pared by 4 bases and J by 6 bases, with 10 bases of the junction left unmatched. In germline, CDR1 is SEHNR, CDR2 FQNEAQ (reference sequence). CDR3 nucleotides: TGTGCCAGCAGCTACCTAAACCGGGACAGGGGGCGCGAGCAGTACTTC. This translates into CASSYLNRDRGREQYF.

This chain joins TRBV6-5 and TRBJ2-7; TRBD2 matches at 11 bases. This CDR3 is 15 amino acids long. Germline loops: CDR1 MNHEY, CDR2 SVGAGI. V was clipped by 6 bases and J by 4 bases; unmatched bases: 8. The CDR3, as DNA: TGTGCCAGCAGCGCCGGGACTAGCGGTACTTACGAGCAGTACTTC. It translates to CASSAGTSGTYEQYF.

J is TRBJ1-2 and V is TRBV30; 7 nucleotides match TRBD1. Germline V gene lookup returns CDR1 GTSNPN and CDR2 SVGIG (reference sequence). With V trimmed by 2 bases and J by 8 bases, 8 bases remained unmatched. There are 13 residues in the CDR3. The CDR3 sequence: CAWSFGTAGGYTF. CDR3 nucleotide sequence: TGTGCCTGGAGTTTTGGGACAGCAGGAGGCTACACCTTC.

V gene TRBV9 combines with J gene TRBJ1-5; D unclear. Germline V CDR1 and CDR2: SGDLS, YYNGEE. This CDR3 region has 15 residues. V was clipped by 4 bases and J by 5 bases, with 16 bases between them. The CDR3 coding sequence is TGTGCCAGCAGCCCCCATGGGAGAGAGGATCAGCCCCAGCATTTT. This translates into CASSPHGREDQPQHF.

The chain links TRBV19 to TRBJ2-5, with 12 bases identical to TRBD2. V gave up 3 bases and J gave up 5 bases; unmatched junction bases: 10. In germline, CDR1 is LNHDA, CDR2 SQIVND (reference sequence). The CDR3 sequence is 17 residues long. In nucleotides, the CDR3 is TGTGCCAGTAGTATGCATCCTAGCGGGGGGGCCGGGGAGACCCAGTACTTC. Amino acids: CASSMHPSGGAGETQYF.

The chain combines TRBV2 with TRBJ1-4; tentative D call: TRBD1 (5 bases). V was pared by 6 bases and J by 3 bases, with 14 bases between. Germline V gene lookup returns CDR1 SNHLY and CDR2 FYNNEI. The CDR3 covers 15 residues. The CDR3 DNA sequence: TGTGCCAGCAGCGGCTTTTGGGGCTCTAATGAAAAACTGTTTTTT. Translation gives CASSGFWGSNEKLFF.

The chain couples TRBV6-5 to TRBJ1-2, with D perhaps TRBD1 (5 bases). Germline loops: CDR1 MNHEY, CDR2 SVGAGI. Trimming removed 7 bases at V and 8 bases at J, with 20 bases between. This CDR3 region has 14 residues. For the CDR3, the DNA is TGTGCCAGCACCAATGGGGGTACGATGGAGGGCTACACCTTC. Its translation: CASTNGGTMEGYTF.

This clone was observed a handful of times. DNA of the CDR3: TGTGCCAGCAGCCTTACGGCGGGAGTCAAAATTGGATACACTGAAGCTTTCTTT. Protein: CASSLTAGVKIGYTEAFF. The chain combines TRBV5-6 with TRBJ1-1; D is undetermined. The CDR3 consists of 18 residues. Trimming cost V 4 bases and J 3 bases, with 25 bases left between them. Per the germline V gene, CDR1 is SGHDT and CDR2 is YYEEEE.

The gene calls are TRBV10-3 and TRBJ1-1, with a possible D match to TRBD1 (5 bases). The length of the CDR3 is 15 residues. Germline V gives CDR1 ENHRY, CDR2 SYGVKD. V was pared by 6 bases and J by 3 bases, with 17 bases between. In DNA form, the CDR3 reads TGTGCCATCAGGCAGGGTGGGGTGGGGTACACTGAAGCTTTCTTT. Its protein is CAIRQGGVGYTEAFF.

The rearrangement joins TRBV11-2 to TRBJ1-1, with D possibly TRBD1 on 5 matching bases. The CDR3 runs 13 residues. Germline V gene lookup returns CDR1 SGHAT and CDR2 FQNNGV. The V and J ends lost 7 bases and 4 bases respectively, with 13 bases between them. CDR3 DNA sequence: TGTGCCAGCACCTTTGGGGGTTCCACTGAAGCTTTCTTT. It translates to CASTFGGSTEAFF.

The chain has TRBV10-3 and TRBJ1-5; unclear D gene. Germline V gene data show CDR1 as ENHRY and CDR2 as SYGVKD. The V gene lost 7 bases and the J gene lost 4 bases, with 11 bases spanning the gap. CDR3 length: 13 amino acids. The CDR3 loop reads CAITAQANQPQHF. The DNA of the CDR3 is TGTGCCATCACCGCGCAGGCAAATCAGCCCCAGCATTTT.